This entry is about one T cell receptor (beta chain). Its target is not known. These data belong to a study of T-cell memory formation after mild COVID-19. As for the study in general: Largely donor-specific TCR clusters were found.

Study outcomes and limitations: Contracting CD4+ clones were located mainly in CM and EM, and CD8+ clones in EMRA.

Germline trimming cut 5 bases from V and 2 bases from J; bases unmatched to any gene: 6. CDR1 and CDR2 from the germline V gene are SEHNR and FQNEAQ (reference sequence). This CDR3 contains 14 residues. It was 5'RACE with constant-segment primers that produced the TCR alpha and TCR beta cDNA libraries, which carried sample barcodes and UMIs. A single record per CDR3 protein comes from TCRdb applying MiXCR to the 5' RACE reads. The sample includes hundreds of thousands of distinct CDR3 sequences, over 15% of them seen just once. This receptor was identified in a man between 18 and 35 years old who had mild COVID-19 (a few samples of this study predate the infection). Cell type and time point are not known. Material for sequencing was PBMCs or a T cell subset sorted from them (not recorded which). The chain links TRBV7-9 to TRBJ2-7; TRBD2 agrees at 7 bases. The chain's CDR3 is CASSPREVAYEQYV. CDR3 bases: TGTGCCAGCAGCCCTCGGGAGGTGGCCTACGAGCAGTACGTC.